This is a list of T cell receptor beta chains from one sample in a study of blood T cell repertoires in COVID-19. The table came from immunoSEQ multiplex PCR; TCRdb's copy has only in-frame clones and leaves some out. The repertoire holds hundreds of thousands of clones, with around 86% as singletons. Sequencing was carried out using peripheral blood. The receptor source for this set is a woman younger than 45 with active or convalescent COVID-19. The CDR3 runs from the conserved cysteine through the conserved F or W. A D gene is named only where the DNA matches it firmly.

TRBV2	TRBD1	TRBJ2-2	CASSDPGGIWNTGELFF	TGTGCCAGCAGTGACCCAGGGGGCATATGGAACACCGGGGAGCTGTTTTTT
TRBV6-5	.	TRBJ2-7	CASSPQGISFHEQYF	TGTGCCAGCAGTCCACAGGGTATCTCGTTCCACGAGCAGTACTTC
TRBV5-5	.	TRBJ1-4	CASSSQGRVDEKLFF	TGTGCCAGCAGCTCACAGGGTAGGGTAGATGAAAAACTGTTTTTT
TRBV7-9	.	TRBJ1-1	CASTLRALVNTEAFF	TGTGCCAGCACCCTCAGGGCCCTCGTGAACACTGAAGCTTTCTTT
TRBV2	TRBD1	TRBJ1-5	CASSGGTGVVGAQHF	TGTGCCAGCAGTGGAGGCACAGGGGTGGTCGGAGCCCAGCATTTT
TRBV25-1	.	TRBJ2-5	CASSGTKETQYF	TGTGCCAGCAGTGGTACAAAAGAGACCCAGTACTTC
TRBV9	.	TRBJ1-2	CASSGLYGYTF	TGTGCCAGCAGCGGACTCTATGGCTACACCTTC
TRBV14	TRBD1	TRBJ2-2	CASISFGQGAGGELFF	TGTGCCAGCATCTCCTTCGGACAGGGGGCTGGCGGGGAGCTGTTTTTT
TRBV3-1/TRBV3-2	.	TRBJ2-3	CASSQRADTDTQYF	TGTGCCAGCAGTCAGCGGGCGGACACAGATACGCAGTATTTT
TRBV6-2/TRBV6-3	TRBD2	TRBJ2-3	CASSWGTSGGTDTQYF	TGTGCCAGCAGTTGGGGGACTAGCGGGGGCACAGATACGCAGTATTTT
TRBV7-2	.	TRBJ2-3	CASSLYGDTQYF	TGTGCCAGCAGCTTATACGGGGATACGCAGTATTTT
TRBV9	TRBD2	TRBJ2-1	CASSPNPVASGYNEQFF	TGTGCCAGCAGCCCCAACCCGGTGGCTAGCGGGTACAATGAGCAGTTCTTC
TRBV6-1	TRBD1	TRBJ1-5	CASSDGALGQGFHQPQHF	TGTGCCAGCAGTGACGGGGCGCTGGGACAGGGGTTCCATCAGCCCCAGCATTTT
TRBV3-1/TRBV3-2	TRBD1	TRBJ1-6	CASSQDRSQGAAYNSPLHF	TGTGCCAGCAGCCAAGATAGGTCACAGGGGGCGGCCTATAATTCACCCCTCCACTTT
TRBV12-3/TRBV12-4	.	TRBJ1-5	CASSLLVRGPQHF	TGTGCCAGCAGTTTACTAGTTCGAGGGCCCCAGCATTTT